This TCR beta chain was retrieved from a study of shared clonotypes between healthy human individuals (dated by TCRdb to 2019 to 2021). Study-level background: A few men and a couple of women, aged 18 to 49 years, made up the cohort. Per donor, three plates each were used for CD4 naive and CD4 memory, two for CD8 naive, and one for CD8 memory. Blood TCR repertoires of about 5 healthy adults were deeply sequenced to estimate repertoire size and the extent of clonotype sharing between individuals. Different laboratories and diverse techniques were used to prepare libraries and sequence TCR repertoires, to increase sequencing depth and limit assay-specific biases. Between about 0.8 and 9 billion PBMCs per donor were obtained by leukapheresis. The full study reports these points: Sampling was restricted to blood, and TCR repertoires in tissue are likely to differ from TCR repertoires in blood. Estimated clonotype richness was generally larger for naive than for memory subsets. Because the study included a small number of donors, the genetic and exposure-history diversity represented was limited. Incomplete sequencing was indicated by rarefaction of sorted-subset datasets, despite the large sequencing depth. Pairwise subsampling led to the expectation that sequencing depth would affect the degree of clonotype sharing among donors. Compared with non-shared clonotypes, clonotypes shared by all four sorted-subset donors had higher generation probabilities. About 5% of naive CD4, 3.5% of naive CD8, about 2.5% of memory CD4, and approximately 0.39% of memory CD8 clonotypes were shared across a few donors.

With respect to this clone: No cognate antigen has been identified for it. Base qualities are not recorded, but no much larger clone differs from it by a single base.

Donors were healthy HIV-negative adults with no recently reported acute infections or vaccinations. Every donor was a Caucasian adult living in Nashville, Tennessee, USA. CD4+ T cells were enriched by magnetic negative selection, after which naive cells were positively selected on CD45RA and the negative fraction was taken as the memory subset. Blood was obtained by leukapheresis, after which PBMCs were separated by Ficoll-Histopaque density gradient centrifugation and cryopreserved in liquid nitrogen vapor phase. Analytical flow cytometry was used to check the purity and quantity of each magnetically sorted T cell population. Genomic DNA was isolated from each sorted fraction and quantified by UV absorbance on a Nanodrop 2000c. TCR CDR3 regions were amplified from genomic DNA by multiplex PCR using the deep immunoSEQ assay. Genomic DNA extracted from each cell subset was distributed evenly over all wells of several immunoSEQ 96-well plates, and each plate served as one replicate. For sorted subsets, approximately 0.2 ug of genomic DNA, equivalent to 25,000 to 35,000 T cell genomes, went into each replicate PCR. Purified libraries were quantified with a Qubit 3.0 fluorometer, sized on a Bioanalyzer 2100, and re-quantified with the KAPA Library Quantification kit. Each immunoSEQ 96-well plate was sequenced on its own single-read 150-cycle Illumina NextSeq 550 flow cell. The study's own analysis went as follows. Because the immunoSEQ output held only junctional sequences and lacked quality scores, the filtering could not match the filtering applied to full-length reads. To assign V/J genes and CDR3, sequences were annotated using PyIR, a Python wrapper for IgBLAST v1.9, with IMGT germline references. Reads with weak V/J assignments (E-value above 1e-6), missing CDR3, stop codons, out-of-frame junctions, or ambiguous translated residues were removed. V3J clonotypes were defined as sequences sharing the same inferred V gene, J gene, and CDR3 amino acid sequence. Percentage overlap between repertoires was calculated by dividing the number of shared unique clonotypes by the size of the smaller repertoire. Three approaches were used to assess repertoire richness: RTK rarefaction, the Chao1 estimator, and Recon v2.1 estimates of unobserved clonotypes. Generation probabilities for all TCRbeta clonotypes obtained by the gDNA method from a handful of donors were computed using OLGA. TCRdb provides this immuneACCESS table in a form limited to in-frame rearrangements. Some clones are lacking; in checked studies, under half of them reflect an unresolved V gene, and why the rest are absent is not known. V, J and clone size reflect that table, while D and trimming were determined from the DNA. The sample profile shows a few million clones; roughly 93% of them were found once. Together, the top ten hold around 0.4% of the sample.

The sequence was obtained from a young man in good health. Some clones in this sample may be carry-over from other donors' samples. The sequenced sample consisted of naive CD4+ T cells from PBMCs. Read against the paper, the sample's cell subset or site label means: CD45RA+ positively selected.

In nucleotides, the sequence is TGTGCCAGCAGTTACGCGGGGATGGATACGCAGTATTTT. Its amino acids are CASSYAGMDTQYF. The V and J genes are TRBV6-6 and TRBJ2-3; TRBD2 is perhaps the D gene, given 6 matching bases. V is pared back by 2 bases and J by 6 bases, with 9 bases lying between the germline termini. From a lookup of the germline V gene (reference sequence), CDR1 and CDR2 are MNHNY and SVGAGI. The CDR3, from cysteine to phenylalanine, totals 13 residues. The read is trimmed to its CDR3 DNA, 39 bases read in frame from base 1.